Shown below are 9 T cell receptor beta chains from a single sample sequenced in a study of blood T cell repertoires in COVID-19. Some clones are missing from TCRdb's copy, which holds only in-frame ones; the method was immunoSEQ multiplex PCR. The sample holds over 250,000 clones; just over 90% are singletons and the top ten take about 2.2%. The specimen sequenced was peripheral blood. The receptors originated from a woman aged 25 to 39 with COVID-19, enrolled during active disease.

This chain uses TRBV19 with TRBJ2-3, with a possible D match to TRBD1 (5 bases). Germline V gene data show CDR1 as LNHDA and CDR2 as SQIVND (reference sequence). V was shortened by 5 bases and J by 4 bases, with 10 bases between the two germline ends. This CDR3 comprises 13 residues. CDR3 sequence (DNA): TGTGCCAGTAGTTTTCAGGGCCCAGATACGCAGTATTTT. It encodes CASSFQGPDTQYF.

The chain employs TRBV27 and TRBJ1-1, with TRBD1 as a possible D gene (5 bases). The CDR3 is made up of 13 amino acids. V was cut by 5 bases and J by 5 bases, with 12 bases left in between. Germline CDR1 is MNHEY and CDR2 is SMNVEV (reference sequence). CDR3 residues: CASSRRVGTEAFF. The CDR3 nucleotides are TGTGCCAGCAGTCGCAGGGTCGGGACTGAAGCTTTCTTT.

The V gene is TRBV21-1, the J gene TRBJ1-6; the DNA was not compared with TRBD1, the D call given in the table. TRBV21-1 is shown as a pseudogene. The CDR3 has 19 residues. Here the CDR3 reads CASSKAAGIRGSYNSPLHF. In DNA form, the CDR3 reads TGTGCCAGCAGCAAAGCGGCAGGAATTAGGGGGTCCTATAATTCACCCCTCCACTTT.

In this sample, this clone turned up once. This sequence joins TRBV3-1 (or the pseudogene TRBV3-2) and TRBJ1-1; 7 bases line up with TRBD1. CDR1 and CDR2 from the germline V gene are LGHDT and YNNKEL (reference sequence). The junction had 11 bases not matched to a gene; V was cut back by 4 bases and J by 3 bases. This CDR3 has 16 residues. For the CDR3, the DNA is TGTGCCAGCAGCCCTGCTCGGACAGGCGGTCACACTGAAGCTTTCTTT. It encodes CASSPARTGGHTEAFF.

The gene calls are TRBV27 and TRBJ1-2; D ambiguous. V was clipped by 6 bases and J by 2 bases, with 10 bases between them. This CDR3 is built from 13 residues. Germline V gene lookup returns CDR1 MNHEY and CDR2 SMNVEV (reference sequence). In DNA form, the CDR3 reads TGTGCCAGCAGGAGCGGGGTGAACTATGGCTACACCTTC. This translates into CASRSGVNYGYTF.

The CDR3 loop reads CASSQGTRLSYEQYF. CDR3 DNA sequence: TGTGCCAGCAGCCAAGGGACTCGGCTCTCCTACGAGCAGTACTTC. The V and J genes are TRBV14 and TRBJ2-7; D may be TRBD2 (5 bases). Germline V gives CDR1 SGHDN, CDR2 FVKESK. CDR3 size: 15 residues. The V and J ends lost 1 base and 0 bases respectively, with 10 bases between them.

In this sample, this clone turned up a few times. The chain couples TRBV4-1 to TRBJ2-7; 8 nucleotides agree with TRBD1. The CDR3 loop spans 16 amino acids. Germline CDR1 MGHRA, CDR2 YSYEKL. V shed 3 bases, J shed 0 bases, and the junction held 7 bases outside the gene matches. In nucleotides, the CDR3 is TGCGCCAGCAGCCAGCGCTCCGGGACAGGCTCCTACGAGCAGTACTTC. Protein sequence: CASSQRSGTGSYEQYF.

This clone was recorded only once. CDR3 nucleotides: TGTGCCAGCAGCTCCCTCCGGGACAGGTCCTACGAGCAGTACTTC. Its protein product is CASSSLRDRSYEQYF. This chain links TRBV11-2 with TRBJ2-7; 8 nucleotides agree with TRBD1. CDR3 size: 15 residues. Germline trimming cut 4 bases from V and 1 base from J; bases unmatched to any gene: 6. Germline V gene lookup returns CDR1 SGHAT and CDR2 FQNNGV.

This clone was found once. The chain couples TRBV10-3 to TRBJ2-7; 8 nucleotides match TRBD2. CDR1 ENHRY and CDR2 SYGVKD come from the germline V gene. V was clipped by 5 bases and J by 2 bases; unmatched bases: 14. The CDR3 loop spans 17 amino acids. The CDR3 here is CAISPLTRRAGAYEQYF. CDR3 DNA: TGTGCCATCAGTCCCCTGACTAGAAGAGCGGGGGCCTACGAGCAGTACTTC.